This T cell receptor beta chain was captured by sequencing in a study of blood T cell repertoires in COVID-19. At the level of the study: The cDNA or gDNA used as material had been derived from T cells, B-cell-depleted T cells, or PBMCs.

Authors' processing steps: Quantification of nucleated cells was approximated via reference gene primer amplification. Libraries were prepared by immunoSEQ multiplex PCR; TCRdb keeps only in-frame clonotypes and omits some of them. D and trimming were read from the DNA, whereas the V and J calls and clone size are those reported in that table. The table records roughly 360,000 clones, around 83% of them present only once. CDR1 SGHRS and CDR2 YFSETQ come from the germline V gene. The CDR3 has 12 amino acids. Trimming took off 4 bases at V and 10 bases at J, with 15 bases between the two ends. Cohort assignment relied on participant-reported clinical history.

This TCR came from a woman between 45 and 65 years old who had recovered from COVID-19. The rearrangement uses TRBV5-1 and TRBJ2-7; TRBD1 might be the D (6 bases). The sample was PBMCs or T cells enriched from blood (not recorded which). CDR3 sequence: CASSIDQGNQYF. CDR3 coding DNA: TGCGCCAGCAGCATCGACCAGGGGAACCAGTACTTC.